These T cell receptor beta chains were read from a single sample in a study of CD8 T cells in Susac syndrome. From the immunoSEQ multiplex PCR reads, TCRdb called clonotypes with MiXCR, one entry per CDR3 protein. The sample has around 81,000 distinct CDR3 sequences; approximately 95% are singletons. Material for sequencing was CD8+ T cells from PBMCs. These receptors came from a human donor with Susac syndrome. CDR3s include the opening cysteine and the closing phenylalanine or tryptophan. D genes are given only for firm matches. Clone size is stated in some rows and not others, as once, few, many or a class when expanded.

clone_size	v_call	d_call	j_call	cdr3_aa	cdr3_nt
NA	TRBV21-1	NA	TRBJ2-7	CASKWGRRKTYEQYF	TGTGCCAGCAAATGGGGCAGGAGGAAAACCTACGAGCAGTACTTC
NA	TRBV5-6	NA	TRBJ2-7	CASSLDLSYEQYF	TGTGCCAGCAGCTTGGATTTGTCCTACGAGCAGTACTTC
NA	TRBV12-3/TRBV12-4	NA	TRBJ1-2	CASSLNQEYYGYTF	TGTGCCAGCAGTTTGAACCAAGAATACTATGGCTACACCTTC
NA	TRBV19	TRBD1	TRBJ2-4	CASMTGGMVKNIQYF	TGTGCCAGTATGACAGGGGGGATGGTCAAAAACATTCAGTACTTC
NA	TRBV12-3/TRBV12-4	NA	TRBJ2-2	CASSFPSGELFF	TGTGCCAGCAGCTTTCCCTCCGGGGAGCTGTTTTTT
NA	TRBV5-4	TRBD1	TRBJ1-1	CASTASNHGQAGVGTEAFF	TGTGCCAGCACAGCTTCTAATCACGGACAGGCGGGTGTTGGCACTGAAGCTTTCTTT
NA	TRBV7-8	NA	TRBJ2-3	CASSLLASEDTQYF	TGTGCCAGCAGCTTATTAGCTAGCGAAGATACGCAGTATTTT
NA	TRBV20-1	TRBD1	TRBJ1-5	CSASDPGTDNQPQHF	TGCAGTGCTAGTGACCCCGGGACAGATAATCAGCCCCAGCATTTT
NA	TRBV18	TRBD2	TRBJ2-1	CASSRTSGDYNEQFF	TGTGCCAGCTCTCGGACTAGCGGGGACTACAATGAGCAGTTCTTC
NA	TRBV28	NA	TRBJ2-2	CASSLVARPHTGELFF	TGTGCCAGCAGTTTAGTTGCCCGACCCCACACCGGGGAGCTGTTTTTT
few	TRBV27	NA	TRBJ2-7	CASSPRTTYEQYF	TGTGCCAGCAGTCCGCGGACCACCTACGAGCAGTACTTC
NA	TRBV28	TRBD1	TRBJ2-1	CASSFGQGARNEQFF	TGTGCCAGCAGTTTCGGCCAGGGGGCGCGAAATGAGCAGTTCTTC
once	TRBV20-1	TRBD2	TRBJ2-3	CSARDRGLAGPLRTDTQYF	TGCAGTGCTAGAGATAGGGGACTAGCGGGGCCCCTACGCACAGATACGCAGTATTTT
few	TRBV29-1	TRBD2	TRBJ2-7	CSVEDTAGGLYEQYF	TGCAGCGTTGAAGATACAGCGGGGGGCCTATACGAGCAGTACTTC
NA	TRBV4-3	NA	TRBJ2-7	CASSQDTAGIYEQYF	TGCGCCAGCAGCCAAGATACCGCAGGGATATACGAGCAGTACTTC
NA	TRBV27	NA	TRBJ2-7	CASGLWGRPSYEQYF	TGTGCCAGCGGATTATGGGGCCGCCCCAGCTACGAGCAGTACTTC
NA	TRBV4-3	TRBD2	TRBJ2-5	CASSQSPSGGEETQYF	TGCGCCAGCAGCCAATCCCCGTCTGGGGGGGAAGAGACCCAGTACTTC
NA	TRBV7-9	TRBD2	TRBJ2-5	CASSSTTGTSGRETQYF	TGTGCCAGCAGCTCAACGACCGGGACTAGCGGACGAGAGACCCAGTACTTC
NA	TRBV25-1	NA	TRBJ2-2	CATSQVGELFF	TGTGCCACCAGCCAGGTCGGGGAGCTGTTTTTT